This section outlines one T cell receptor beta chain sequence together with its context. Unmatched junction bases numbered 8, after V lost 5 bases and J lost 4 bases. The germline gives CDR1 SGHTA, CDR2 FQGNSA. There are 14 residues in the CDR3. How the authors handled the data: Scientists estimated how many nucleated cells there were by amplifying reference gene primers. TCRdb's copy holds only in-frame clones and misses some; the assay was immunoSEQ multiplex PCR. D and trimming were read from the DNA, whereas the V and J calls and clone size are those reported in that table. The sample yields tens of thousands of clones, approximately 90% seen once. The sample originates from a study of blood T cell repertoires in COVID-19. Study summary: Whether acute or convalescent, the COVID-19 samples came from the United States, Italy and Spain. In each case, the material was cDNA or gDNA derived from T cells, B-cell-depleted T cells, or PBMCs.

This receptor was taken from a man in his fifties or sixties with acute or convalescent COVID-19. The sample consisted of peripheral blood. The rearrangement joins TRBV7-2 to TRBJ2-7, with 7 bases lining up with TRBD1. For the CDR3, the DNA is TGTGCCAGCAGCGAACAGGGGAGCCTATACGAGCAGTACTTC. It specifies CASSEQGSLYEQYF.